Below, 30 T cell receptor beta chains from the same sample are listed, as sequenced in a study of cytomegalovirus exposure and HLA in healthy donors. PCR involved 60 Vbeta and 13 Jbeta primers. Generated by immunoSEQ multiplex PCR, the TCRdb table keeps only in-frame clones and is missing some. The sample consists of approximately 150,000 clones, just under 85% of them appearing once. The specimen sequenced was PBMCs. The source of these receptors is a woman between 40 and 55 years old in good health and CMV-seronegative.

The chain uses TRBV5-4 and TRBJ2-7; D possibly corresponds to TRBD1 (5 bases). Per germline, CDR1 SGHNT and CDR2 YYREEE (reference sequence). With 5 bases removed from V and 2 bases from J, the gap between germline ends came to 14 bases. The CDR3 is 14 amino acids. CDR3 protein: CASRSASDTYEQYF. CDR3 nucleotides: TGTGCCAGCAGGTCCGCATCGGACACCTACGAGCAGTACTTC.

This chain uses TRBV6-5 with TRBJ1-1; weak D call: TRBD1 (5 bases). Germline V gives CDR1 MNHEY, CDR2 SVGAGI. CDR3 length: 11 residues. Between the trimmed V and J ends, which lost 8 bases and 11 bases, there was a span of 15 bases. Here the CDR3 DNA reads TGTGCCAGCGGTCGGGGGATAATCGCTTTCTTT. The encoded protein is CASGRGIIAFF.

The V call is TRBV18, the J call TRBJ2-3; D perhaps matches TRBD2 (6 bases). This CDR3 is 17 amino acids long. Germline CDR1 and CDR2: KGHSH and LQKENI. V gave up 1 base and J gave up 2 bases, with 16 bases separating them. The CDR3, as DNA: TGTGCCAGCTCACCACGGCGGGAAGGGCCGCACACAGATACGCAGTATTTT. Amino acids: CASSPRREGPHTDTQYF.

The DNA of the CDR3 is TGTGCCAGCAGCTTGAAACCTCCGGGACAGGGGTCAGATACGCAGTATTTT. Encoded protein: CASSLKPPGQGSDTQYF. The chain has TRBV11-3 and TRBJ2-3; 10 bases map to TRBD1. J was trimmed by 4 bases and V by 3 bases; bases with no gene match: 10. Germline V gives CDR1 SGHNT, CDR2 YENEEA. The CDR3 consists of 17 residues.

The CDR3 here is CASSPGGNYGYTF. CDR3 DNA sequence: TGTGCCAGCAGCCCGGGGGGAAACTATGGCTACACCTTC. V is TRBV28 and J is TRBJ1-2; tentative D call: TRBD1 (5 bases). This CDR3 region has 13 residues. With 6 bases removed from V and 2 bases from J, the gap between germline ends came to 10 bases. Germline-derived CDR1 and CDR2 are MDHEN and SYDVKM.

The chain carries TRBV2 and TRBJ2-1; TRBD2 matches 7 bases. Unmatched junction bases numbered 7, after V lost 7 bases and J lost 7 bases. Germline V gene lookup returns CDR1 SNHLY and CDR2 FYNNEI. The CDR3 has 13 amino acids. Written as DNA, the CDR3 is TGTGCCAGCATAGCTAGCGGCTTTAATGAGCAGTTCTTC. Translating it yields CASIASGFNEQFF.

The chain carries TRBV10-1 and TRBJ1-4; 9 bases fit TRBD1. Per the germline V gene, CDR1 is WNHNN and CDR2 is SYGVQD (reference sequence). Losses at the gene ends were 9 bases for V and 2 bases for J; bases not matched to a gene: 13. The CDR3 is made up of 17 amino acids. The CDR3 is CARRDGTGYTTNEKLFF. In DNA, the CDR3 is TGCGCCAGGCGGGACGGGACAGGGTATACGACTAATGAAAAACTGTTTTTT.

This chain links TRBV6-5 with TRBJ1-4; 8 nucleotides agree with TRBD1. Looked up from germline, CDR1 is MNHEY and CDR2 is SVGAGI. CDR3 length equals 15 residues. V shed 5 bases and J 10 bases; nucleotides not matched to a gene: 12. CDR3 loop: CASSTAGQEDSKLFF. For the CDR3, the DNA is TGTGCCAGCAGTACGGCGGGACAGGAGGATTCAAAACTGTTTTTT.

V usage is TRBV10-1 and J usage is TRBJ1-1; D unresolved. Germline CDR1 reads WNHNN; CDR2 reads SYGVQD (reference sequence). Trimming removed 4 bases from V and 1 base from J, with 4 bases in between. The CDR3 contains 12 residues. The CDR3 sequence: CASSAGNTEAFF. In DNA, the CDR3 is TGCGCCAGCAGTGCGGGGAACACTGAAGCTTTCTTT.

In this sample, this clone turned up once. The chain employs TRBV29-1 and TRBJ2-7, with 9 nucleotides matching TRBD2. J lost 0 bases, V lost 6 bases, and 12 bases had no gene match. CDR3 length: 16 residues. Germline assignment: CDR1 SQVTM and CDR2 ANQGSEA. Written as DNA, the CDR3 is TGCAGCGTCCGCCCTATGGGTAGCGGGAGCTCCTACGAGCAGTACTTC. Encoded protein: CSVRPMGSGSSYEQYF.

V gene TRBV7-2 combines with J gene TRBJ2-7; D is ambiguous. CDR1 SGHTA and CDR2 FQGNSA come from the germline V gene. The CDR3 contains 13 residues. V was clipped by 2 bases and J by 3 bases, with 8 bases between them. CDR3 loop: CASSLIRSYEQYF. The CDR3 DNA sequence: TGTGCCAGCAGCTTAATACGGAGCTACGAGCAGTACTTC.

This rearrangement joins TRBV6-5 to TRBJ1-1; maybe TRBD1 (5 bases). The V end lost 3 bases, the J end lost 7 bases, and 15 bases lay between the germline ends. Per the germline V gene, CDR1 is MNHEY and CDR2 is SVGAGI. The CDR3 is made up of 14 amino acids. The CDR3 coding sequence is TGTGCCAGCAGTTATTACAAGGGGAGGAGTGAAGCTTTCTTT. It is translated as CASSYYKGRSEAFF.

CDR3 in amino acids: CASRELSSYEQYF. The CDR3 DNA reads as TGTGCCAGCCGAGAGCTAAGCTCCTACGAGCAGTACTTC. The rearrangement links TRBV27 to TRBJ2-7; D not resolved. Deletions cut 8 bases from V and 0 bases from J, with 11 bases between. Looked up from germline, CDR1 is MNHEY and CDR2 is SMNVEV (reference sequence). The length of the CDR3 is 13 residues.

This chain links TRBV4-3 with TRBJ2-1; weak D call: TRBD2 (5 bases). The V gene's germline CDR1 is LGHNA and CDR2 YSLEER. V shed 1 base and J shed 6 bases, with 13 bases lying between them. CDR3 length: 15 amino acids. The CDR3 bases are TGCGCCAGCAGCCAAGCTAGAGGGCTCGGCAATGAGCAGTTCTTC. This encodes CASSQARGLGNEQFF.

The chain links TRBV27 to TRBJ2-7; D is possibly TRBD2 (5 bases). This CDR3 spans 12 amino acids. Germline values: CDR1 MNHEY, CDR2 SMNVEV (reference sequence). With 2 bases removed from V and 6 bases from J, the gap between germline ends came to 8 bases. In DNA form, the CDR3 reads TGTGCCAGCAGTTTACCCCGGGGCGAGCAGTACTTC. Translating it yields CASSLPRGEQYF.

The V gene is TRBV5-6, the J gene TRBJ2-3; D possibly corresponds to TRBD2 (6 bases). CDR1 is SGHDT and CDR2 is YYEEEE in the germline V gene. Trimming took off 0 bases at V and 4 bases at J, with 6 bases between the two ends. The CDR3 consists of 13 residues. The CDR3 region has the DNA TGTGCCAGCAGCTTGGGGGGGGCAGATACGCAGTATTTT. Translated: CASSLGGADTQYF.

The genes are TRBV7-8 and TRBJ1-4; D is perhaps TRBD1 (6 bases). The germline CDR1 and CDR2 sequences are SGHVS and FQNEAQ. V was pared by 2 bases and J by 6 bases, with 13 bases between. There are 15 residues in the CDR3. CDR3: CASSLSQGSDEKLFF. The CDR3 DNA follows: TGTGCCAGCAGCTTATCACAGGGTTCTGATGAAAAACTGTTTTTT. The variable domain in full, with the rest retrieved from reference TRBV7-8 and TRBJ1-4, is GAGVSQSPRYKVAKRGQDVALRCDPISGHVSLFWYQQALGQGPEFLTYFQNEAQLDKSGLPSDRFFAERPEGSVSTLKIQRTQQEDSAVYLCASSLSQGSDEKLFFGSGTQLSVL.

The J gene is TRBJ2-5, the V gene TRBV7-9, with 7 bases lining up with TRBD2. Looked up from germline, CDR1 is SEHNR and CDR2 is FQNEAQ (reference sequence). The CDR3 length is 16 residues. Germline trimming cut 5 bases from V and 5 bases from J; bases unmatched to any gene: 14. This CDR3 reads CASSPRSAGVQETQYF. The CDR3 DNA reads TGTGCCAGCAGCCCCCGTTCCGCGGGAGTTCAGGAGACCCAGTACTTC. Combining the CDR3 with reference TRBV7-9 and TRBJ2-5 gives the whole variable domain DTGVSQNPRHKITKRGQNVTFRCDPISEHNRLYWYRQTLGQGPEFLTYFQNEAQLEKSRLLSDRFSAERPKGSFSTLEIQRTEQGDSAMYLCASSPRSAGVQETQYFGPGTRLLVL.

The chain combines TRBV6-6 with TRBJ1-3, with 8 bases identical to TRBD1. The germline gives CDR1 MNHNY, CDR2 SVGAGI (reference sequence). This CDR3 has 15 amino acids. With 6 bases clipped from V and 8 bases from J, the junction kept 12 bases outside the gene matches. The CDR3 sequence is CASSLDRVRLDTIYF. CDR3 nucleotide sequence: TGTGCCAGCAGCCTGGACAGGGTTCGGTTAGACACCATATATTTT.

J is TRBJ2-1 and V is TRBV7-3, with TRBD2 identical over 7 bases. Trimming removed 5 bases from V and 2 bases from J; junction bases left unmatched: 6. Germline CDR1 is SGHTA and CDR2 is FQGTGA. CDR3 size: 15 residues. For the CDR3, the DNA is TGTGCCAGCAGCCCGTGGACTAGACCCTACAATGAGCAGTTCTTC. As protein: CASSPWTRPYNEQFF.

V usage is TRBV6-5 and J usage is TRBJ1-2; D unclear. There are 15 residues in the CDR3. V was clipped by 0 bases and J by 6 bases, with 14 bases between them. Germline values: CDR1 MNHEY, CDR2 SVGAGI. CDR3 region: CASSYSPGRSHGYTF. For the CDR3, the DNA is TGTGCCAGCAGTTACTCCCCGGGTCGATCGCATGGCTACACCTTC.

This chain connects TRBV10-3 to TRBJ1-2; 7 nucleotides align to TRBD1. This CDR3 region has 14 residues. From germline, CDR1 is ENHRY and CDR2 SYGVKD. With 6 bases clipped from V and 3 bases from J, the junction kept 7 bases outside the gene matches. The CDR3 bases are TGTGCCATCAGAGAGGACAGGAAGGACTATGGCTACACCTTC. It encodes CAIREDRKDYGYTF.

This rearrangement joins TRBV21-1 to TRBJ1-2; the D call of TRBD1 is as the table states it, not checked on the DNA. TRBV21-1 is listed as a pseudogene. CDR3 length: 12 amino acids. The CDR3 reads CASSYRAYGYTF. DNA for the CDR3: TGTGCCAGCTCCTACAGGGCCTATGGCTACACCTTC.

The V call is TRBV18, the J call TRBJ2-7; possibly TRBD1 for D (6 bases). The V end was cut by 4 bases, the J end by 3 bases, with 13 bases between. Germline CDR1 KGHSH, CDR2 LQKENI. CDR3 size: 14 residues. The CDR3 loop is CASSLSGTHYEQYF. In DNA form, the CDR3 reads TGTGCCAGCTCACTGTCCGGGACACACTACGAGCAGTACTTC.

The chain combines TRBV7-3 with TRBJ2-1; 8 bases align to TRBD2. V lost 5 bases, J lost 0 bases, and 12 bases stayed unmatched. Germline V gene lookup returns CDR1 SGHTA and CDR2 FQGTGA. This CDR3 has 18 amino acids. CDR3 in amino acids: CASSPGRVRVGSYNEQFF. CDR3 nucleotides: TGTGCCAGCAGCCCCGGGAGGGTGCGGGTGGGCTCCTACAATGAGCAGTTCTTC.

The V call is TRBV7-2, the J call TRBJ2-3; 7 positions match TRBD1. V trimming: 4 bases; J trimming: 0 bases; junction bases outside the gene matches: 1. The CDR3 is 14 residues long. CDR1 SGHTA and CDR2 FQGNSA come from the germline V gene. CDR3 loop: CASSSGQSTDTQYF. The DNA for the CDR3 is TGTGCCAGCAGCTCGGGACAGAGCACAGATACGCAGTATTTT.

The V and J genes are TRBV10-3 and TRBJ1-1; TRBD1 matches at 9 bases. With V trimmed by 6 bases and J by 4 bases, 9 bases remained unmatched. Germline CDR1 and CDR2: ENHRY and SYGVKD. CDR3 size: 15 residues. CDR3 sequence reads: CAIRPQQGAGTEAFF. The CDR3 DNA reads as TGTGCCATCAGGCCTCAACAGGGGGCGGGCACTGAAGCTTTCTTT.

This clone was detected only once. CDR3 region: CASSLARGGYTF. CDR3 DNA sequence: TGTGCCAGCAGCTTAGCACGAGGTGGCTACACCTTC. The chain joins TRBV7-2 to TRBJ1-2; no firm D call. Trimming pared 0 bases from V and 7 bases from J, leaving 6 bases between. CDR3 length: 12 amino acids. The V gene's germline CDR1 is SGHTA and CDR2 FQGNSA.

The chain combines TRBV5-4 with TRBJ1-1; no clear D. Germline V gene lookup returns CDR1 SGHNT and CDR2 YYREEE (reference sequence). The germline V and J ends were trimmed by 0 bases and 1 base, with 4 bases remaining between them. This CDR3 is 13 amino acids long. CDR3: CASSLAWNTEAFF. As DNA, the CDR3 is TGTGCCAGCAGCTTGGCTTGGAACACTGAAGCTTTCTTT. Using reference TRBV5-4 and TRBJ1-1 for the parts outside the CDR3, the full variable domain is ETGVTQSPTHLIKTRGQQVTLRCSSQSGHNTVSWYQQALGQGPQFIFQYYREEENGRGNFPPRFSGLQFPNYSSELNVNALELDDSALYLCASSLAWNTEAFFGQGTRLTVV.

V usage is TRBV11-3 and J usage is TRBJ2-3, with D unresolved. Germline CDR1 and CDR2: SGHNT and YENEEA. Trimming removed 3 bases at V and 2 bases at J, with 6 bases between. There are 13 residues in the CDR3. The CDR3 DNA sequence: TGTGCCAGCAGCTTCGGGTACACAGATACGCAGTATTTT. Translation: CASSFGYTDTQYF.